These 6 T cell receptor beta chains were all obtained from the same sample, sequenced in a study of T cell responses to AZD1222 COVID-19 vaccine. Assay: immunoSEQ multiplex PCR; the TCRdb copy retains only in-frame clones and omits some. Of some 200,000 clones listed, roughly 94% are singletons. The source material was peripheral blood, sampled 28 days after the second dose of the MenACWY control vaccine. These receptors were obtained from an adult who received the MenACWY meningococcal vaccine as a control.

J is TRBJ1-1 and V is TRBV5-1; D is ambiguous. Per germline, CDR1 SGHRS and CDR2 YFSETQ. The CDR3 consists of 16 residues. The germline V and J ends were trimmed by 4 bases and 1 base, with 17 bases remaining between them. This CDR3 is CASSIGFRTENTEAFF. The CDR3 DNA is TGCGCCAGCAGCATCGGTTTCAGGACCGAGAACACTGAAGCTTTCTTT.

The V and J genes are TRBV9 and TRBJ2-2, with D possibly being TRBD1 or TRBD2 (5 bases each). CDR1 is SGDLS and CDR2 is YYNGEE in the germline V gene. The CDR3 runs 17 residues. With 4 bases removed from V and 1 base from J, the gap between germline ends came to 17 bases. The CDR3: CASSPRGTPMNTGELFF. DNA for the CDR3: TGTGCCAGCAGCCCGAGAGGGACCCCAATGAACACCGGGGAGCTGTTTTTT.

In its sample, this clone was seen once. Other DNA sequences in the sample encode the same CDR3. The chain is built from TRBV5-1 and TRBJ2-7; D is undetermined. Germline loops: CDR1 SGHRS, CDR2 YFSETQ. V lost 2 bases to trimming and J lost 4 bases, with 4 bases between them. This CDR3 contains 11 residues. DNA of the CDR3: TGCGCCAGCAGCTTCGGGTACGAGCAGTACTTC. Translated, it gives CASSFGYEQYF.

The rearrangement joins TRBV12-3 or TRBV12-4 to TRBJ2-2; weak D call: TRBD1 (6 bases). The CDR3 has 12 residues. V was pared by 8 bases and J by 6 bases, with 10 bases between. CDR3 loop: CASGNRAGELFF. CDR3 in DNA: TGTGCCAGCGGAAACAGGGCCGGGGAGCTGTTTTTT.

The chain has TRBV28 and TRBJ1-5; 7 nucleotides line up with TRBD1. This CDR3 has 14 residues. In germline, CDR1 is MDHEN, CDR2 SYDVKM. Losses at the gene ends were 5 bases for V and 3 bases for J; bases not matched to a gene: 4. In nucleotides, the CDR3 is TGTGCCAGCAGTCAGGGGGGCTCCAATCAGCCCCAGCATTTT. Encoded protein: CASSQGGSNQPQHF.

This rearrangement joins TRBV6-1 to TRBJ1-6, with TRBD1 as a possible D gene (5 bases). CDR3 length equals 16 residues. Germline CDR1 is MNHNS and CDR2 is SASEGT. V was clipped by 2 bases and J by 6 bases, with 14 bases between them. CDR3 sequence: CASSETEGVLNSPLHF. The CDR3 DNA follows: TGTGCCAGCAGTGAAACGGAAGGGGTCCTTAATTCACCCCTCCACTTT.